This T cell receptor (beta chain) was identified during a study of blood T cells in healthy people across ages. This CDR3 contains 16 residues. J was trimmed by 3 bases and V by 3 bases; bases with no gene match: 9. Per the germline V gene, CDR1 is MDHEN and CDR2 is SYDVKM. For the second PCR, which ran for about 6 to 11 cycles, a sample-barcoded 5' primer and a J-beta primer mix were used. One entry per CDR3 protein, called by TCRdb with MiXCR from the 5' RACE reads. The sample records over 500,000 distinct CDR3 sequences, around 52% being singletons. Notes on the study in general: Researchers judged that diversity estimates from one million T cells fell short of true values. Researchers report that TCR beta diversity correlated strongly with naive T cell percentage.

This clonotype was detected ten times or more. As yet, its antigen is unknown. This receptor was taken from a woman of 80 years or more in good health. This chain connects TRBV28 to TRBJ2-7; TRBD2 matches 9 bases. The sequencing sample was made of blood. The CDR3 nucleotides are TGTGCCAGCAGTTTGGCGGGAGGGCCGGGGTTCTACGAGCAGTACTTC. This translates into CASSLAGGPGFYEQYF. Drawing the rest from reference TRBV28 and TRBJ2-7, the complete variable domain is DVKVTQSSRYLVKRTGEKVFLECVQDMDHENMFWYRQDPGLGLRLIYFSYDVKMKEKGDIPEGYSVSREKKERFSLILESASTNQTSMYLCASSLAGGPGFYEQYFGPGTRLTVT.